A selection of T cell receptor beta chains follows, all from one sample in a study of T-cell memory formation after mild COVID-19. TCRdb ran MiXCR on the 5' RACE reads and lists one entry per CDR3 protein. The repertoire holds about 340,000 distinct CDR3 sequences, 20% to 25% seen once, with roughly a fifth in the top ten. Sequencing was performed on PBMCs or a T cell subset sorted from them (not recorded which). Receptors originate from a man aged 18 to 29 who had mild COVID-19 (a few samples of this study predate the infection). Cell type and time point are not known. Both conserved end residues are part of each CDR3. A D gene is named only where the DNA matches it firmly. Some rows mark clone size as missing; the rest say once, few, many or name a class of expanded clone.

D	size	J	V	DNA	CDR3
NA	few	TRBJ2-1	TRBV5-1	TGCGCCAGCAGCTTCCAGGGCTCCTACAATGAGCAGTTCTTC	CASSFQGSYNEQFF
NA	few	TRBJ1-1	TRBV7-8	TGTGCCAGCAGCTTAGGCCAGCCCTCCGTCATGAACACTGAAGCTTTCTTT	CASSLGQPSVMNTEAFF
NA	few	TRBJ2-2	TRBV5-1	TGCGCCAGCAGCTTGGCCCTGGGGGAGCTGTTTTTT	CASSLALGELFF
TRBD2	NA	TRBJ2-3	TRBV20-1	TGCAGTGCTAGGCCTTCGGGACTAGCGATAAACACAGATACGCAGTATTTT	CSARPSGLAINTDTQYF
NA	few	TRBJ1-2	TRBV7-2	TGTGCCAGCAGCCTGGACCGGAATACCGCTAACTATGGCTACACCTTC	CASSLDRNTANYGYTF
NA	NA	TRBJ1-5	TRBV6-5	TGTGCCAGCAGTTATGGGGGGCGGCAGCCCCAGCATTTT	CASSYGGRQPQHF
NA	NA	TRBJ2-3	TRBV20-1	TGCAGTGCTACCCCAGCGGCCTCAGGTGCAGATACGCAGTATTTT	CSATPAASGADTQYF
NA	NA	TRBJ1-1	TRBV20-1	TGCAGTGCTAGAGATACAGGGCGGTGGGAAGCTTTCTTT	CSARDTGRWEAFF
TRBD1	NA	TRBJ1-5	TRBV6-5	TGTGCCAGCAGTTGGAACGCAGGGGGCACCAATCAGCCCCAGCATTTT	CASSWNAGGTNQPQHF
NA	few	TRBJ1-1	TRBV6-6	TGTGCCAGCAGACGGACGGACCCAGAAGCTTTCTTT	CASRRTDPEAFF
TRBD1	NA	TRBJ1-4	TRBV4-1	TGCGCCAGCAGCCAAGGGCAGGGGGCATGGGGAGAAAAACTGTTTTTT	CASSQGQGAWGEKLFF
NA	NA	TRBJ1-4	TRBV15	TGTGCCACCAGCAGAGGAGAGACAGCAACTAATGAAAAACTGTTTTTT	CATSRGETATNEKLFF
NA	NA	TRBJ1-5	TRBV19	TGTGCCAGTAGTACCCATACCGGGACCGATAGCAATCAGCCCCAGCATTTT	CASSTHTGTDSNQPQHF
NA	NA	TRBJ2-7	TRBV19	TGTGCCAGTAGTATAGCTGGGGCAAGCTTCTACGAGCAGTACTTC	CASSIAGASFYEQYF
NA	NA	TRBJ2-5	TRBV20-1	TGCAGTGCTGGTCAAACCGGGGTCCGAAGGGAGACCCAGTACTTC	CSAGQTGVRRETQYF
NA	many	TRBJ1-5	TRBV2	TGTGCCAGCAGTGATGTCGGGGGTAGTGATCAGCCCCAGCATTTT	CASSDVGGSDQPQHF